This entry describes one T cell receptor beta chain. Antigen unknown. It was version v3.0 of the immunoSEQ assay that was run at survey level. The data were produced by immunoSEQ multiplex PCR, yet TCRdb's version contains in-frame clones alone and is incomplete. The sample yields 29,000 or so clones, around 93% seen once. This CDR3 contains 15 residues. The germline V gene has CDR1 MNHEY and CDR2 SMNVEV (reference sequence). The V gene end was trimmed by 3 bases and the J gene end by 2 bases; junction bases not matched to a gene: 4. The data derive from a study of long-term antiretroviral therapy in people with HIV. The overall study: Some samples came about a decade before the 2015 immediate-ART recommendation, and these were the earliest. Study results and caveats: Dominance of pre-ART expanded clones persisted, fluctuating and often declining after ART. The study found that diversity rose after ART but stayed below transplant donor controls.

United States facilities provided treatment to all participants with HIV. The receptor comes from a man in his fifties or sixties with HIV. The J gene is TRBJ2-3, the V gene TRBV27; 8 bases agree with TRBD2. Sample: unsorted PBMCs, taken approximately 7.1 years after starting antiretroviral therapy. The CDR3 DNA reads as TGTGCCAGCAGTTTTAGCGGGGATTTCACAGATACGCAGTATTTT. Translation gives CASSFSGDFTDTQYF.